The 23 T cell receptor beta chains below were found in one sample sequenced in a study of shared clonotypes between healthy human individuals. Here immunoSEQ multiplex PCR was the method, and the copy in TCRdb shows in-frame clones only, minus some. The sample has 800,000 to 1,200,000 clones; about 84% are singletons. What was sequenced was memory CD4+ T cells from PBMCs. Noted subset: CD45RA-negative fraction. The receptors here all came from a man aged 18 to 30 in good health. Some clones in this sample may be carry-over from other donors' samples.

This chain joins TRBV5-4 and TRBJ2-3; D not certain. The CDR3 loop spans 12 amino acids. With 1 base removed from V and 4 bases from J, the gap between germline ends came to 4 bases. Looked up from germline, CDR1 is SGHNT and CDR2 is YYREEE (reference sequence). The CDR3 here is CASSLSADTQYF. CDR3 nucleotide sequence: TGTGCCAGCAGCTTGTCGGCAGATACGCAGTATTTT.

This clone is a singleton in its sample. The V gene is TRBV15, the J gene TRBJ1-4; the D gene is possibly TRBD1 (5 bases). Germline V gene sequence: CDR1 LNHNV, CDR2 YYDKDF (reference sequence). This CDR3 is 15 amino acids long. The ends were cut back, 1 base at V and 5 bases at J, with 11 bases in the middle. CDR3 in amino acids: CATSRGRGGNEKLFF. The CDR3, as DNA: TGTGCCACCAGCAGAGGCCGGGGGGGAAATGAAAAACTGTTTTTT.

The DNA for the CDR3 is TGTGCCAGCTCACAAACCGGGACATACTCGACAGATACGCAGTATTTT. Residues: CASSQTGTYSTDTQYF. The chain joins TRBV18 to TRBJ2-3; D might be TRBD1 (6 bases). Germline values: CDR1 KGHSH, CDR2 LQKENI. The CDR3 is made up of 16 amino acids. Trimming cost V 4 bases and J 3 bases, with 17 bases left between them.

This clone came up a few times. V and J are TRBV2 and TRBJ2-3; tentatively, D is TRBD2 (7 bases). CDR3 length equals 15 residues. Germline assignment: CDR1 SNHLY and CDR2 FYNNEI. V lost 6 bases, J lost 1 base, and 14 bases lay in between. The CDR3 protein is CASRGGRAGTDTQYF. The CDR3 DNA reads TGTGCCAGCAGGGGGGGGCGGGCTGGCACAGATACGCAGTATTTT.

This clone was seen ten or more times. V is TRBV5-1 and J is TRBJ2-7; 9 bases match TRBD2. The germline V gene encodes CDR1 SGHRS and CDR2 YFSETQ. There are 17 residues in the CDR3. The J segment lost 2 bases and the V segment lost 3 bases, leaving 12 bases of the junction unmatched. DNA of the CDR3: TGCGCCAGCAGCTGGAACCCAGCGGGAGGCCCCCCCTACGAGCAGTACTTC. Its translation: CASSWNPAGGPPYEQYF.

This clone was found a few times. This rearrangement joins TRBV25-1 to TRBJ1-4; TRBD1 aligns across 7 bases. The trim removed 2 bases at V and 4 bases at J, leaving 4 bases unmatched. The CDR3 has 15 residues. CDR1 and CDR2 (germline): MGHDK, SYGVNS. This chain's CDR3 is CASSEPGQFNEKLFF. The CDR3 DNA sequence: TGTGCCAGCAGTGAACCGGGACAGTTTAATGAAAAACTGTTTTTT.

V is TRBV6-5 and J is TRBJ2-1; 10 nucleotides agree with TRBD2. This CDR3 has 16 amino acids. Germline CDR1 and CDR2: MNHEY and SVGAGI. Unmatched junction bases numbered 8, after V lost 2 bases and J lost 7 bases. The DNA of the CDR3 is TGTGCCAGCAGTTACCCCGGGGCTAGCGGGAGAAATGAGCAGTTCTTC. Encoded protein: CASSYPGASGRNEQFF.

The CDR3 protein is CASSPRGQIYEQYF. DNA of the CDR3: TGTGCCAGCAGCCCCCGGGGACAGATCTACGAGCAGTACTTC. The chain combines TRBV7-6 with TRBJ2-7, with 7 nucleotides matching TRBD1. This CDR3 spans 14 amino acids. V lost 5 bases, J lost 3 bases, and 7 bases stayed unmatched. Germline CDR1 is SGHVS and CDR2 is FNYEAQ.

V and J are TRBV4-2 and TRBJ1-4, with D possibly matching TRBD1 (5 bases). The CDR3 runs 16 residues. CDR1 is LGHNA, CDR2 YNFKEQ, per germline. With 2 bases removed from V and 5 bases from J, the gap between germline ends came to 15 bases. The CDR3 sequence: CASSQRGRVQNEKLFF. CDR3 in DNA: TGTGCCAGCAGCCAAAGGGGCAGGGTCCAAAATGAAAAACTGTTTTTT.

The table lists this clone with a count of one. The rearrangement uses TRBV7-2 and TRBJ2-3; 8 bases agree with TRBD2. J was trimmed by 0 bases and V by 5 bases; bases with no gene match: 10. The length of the CDR3 is 17 residues. Germline CDR1 is SGHTA and CDR2 is FQGNSA. CDR3 nucleotides: TGTGCCAGCAGCGGACTAGCAGTAACGACTAGCACAGATACGCAGTATTTT. Translating it yields CASSGLAVTTSTDTQYF.

This sequence joins TRBV6-5 and TRBJ2-1, with 7 bases fitting TRBD2. V gave up 6 bases and J gave up 6 bases; unmatched junction bases: 11. CDR3 length equals 15 residues. Germline CDR1 MNHEY, CDR2 SVGAGI. CDR3 region: CASSDKKASGNEQFF. CDR3 bases: TGTGCCAGCAGCGACAAGAAGGCTAGCGGCAATGAGCAGTTCTTC.

This clone turned up a few times. This sequence joins TRBV5-8 and TRBJ2-7; 9 bases are a match to TRBD1. V was pared by 4 bases and J by 6 bases, with 14 bases of the junction left unmatched. The CDR3 sequence is 16 residues long. Germline V CDR1 and CDR2: SGHTS, YDEGEE. CDR3 residues: CASSPFPGTGYVEQYF. As DNA, the CDR3 is TGTGCCAGCAGCCCCTTTCCCGGGACAGGGTATGTCGAGCAGTACTTC.

This chain joins TRBV11-2 and TRBJ2-3, with TRBD2 matching 8 bases. This CDR3 has 16 residues. Per germline, CDR1 SGHAT and CDR2 FQNNGV. V shed 5 bases and J 5 bases; nucleotides not matched to a gene: 12. CDR3 nucleotides: TGTGCCAGCAGCCCGGGCAGCGGGAGATTAGGAGATACGCAGTATTTT. As protein: CASSPGSGRLGDTQYF.

As to this clone: Other DNA sequences within the sample encode an identical CDR3. The chain joins TRBV9 to TRBJ2-1; weak D call: TRBD2 (5 bases). The CDR3 spans 13 residues. CDR1 SGDLS and CDR2 YYNGEE come from the germline V gene. The germline V and J ends were trimmed by 4 bases and 3 bases, with 8 bases remaining between them. The CDR3 spells CASSFDYYNEQFF. DNA of the CDR3: TGTGCCAGCAGCTTTGACTACTACAATGAGCAGTTCTTC.

This chain links TRBV2 with TRBJ2-5; no reliable D call. CDR1 and CDR2 (germline): SNHLY, FYNNEI. The CDR3 has 14 residues. V lost 5 bases, J lost 1 base, and 11 bases lay in between. CDR3 sequence reads: CASSYSRSQETQYF. DNA of the CDR3: TGTGCCAGCAGTTACAGCCGATCCCAAGAGACCCAGTACTTC.

The rearrangement uses TRBV5-1 and TRBJ1-1; 7 bases are a match to TRBD1. This CDR3 has 13 amino acids. Trimming removed 4 bases from V and 7 bases from J; junction bases left unmatched: 7. Per the germline V gene, CDR1 is SGHRS and CDR2 is YFSETQ. CDR3 protein: CASSQTGWSEAFF. The CDR3 DNA is TGCGCCAGCAGCCAGACAGGGTGGAGTGAAGCTTTCTTT.

The rearrangement joins TRBV7-6 to TRBJ1-2; D ambiguous. V was clipped by 1 base and J by 11 bases, with 5 bases between them. From germline, CDR1 is SGHVS and CDR2 FNYEAQ. There are 10 residues in the CDR3. CDR3 DNA: TGTGCCAGCAGCTTAGGAGGGTACACCTTC. It is translated as CASSLGGYTF.

The V and J genes are TRBV18 and TRBJ2-1; D perhaps matches TRBD2 (5 bases). CDR1 is KGHSH, CDR2 LQKENI, per germline. Trimming left V 2 bases short and J 8 bases short, with 10 bases between. The CDR3 runs to 13 residues. DNA of the CDR3: TGTGCCAGCTCACCAGGATGGGGAGATGAGCAGTTCTTC. Its protein product is CASSPGWGDEQFF.

The chain is built from TRBV28 and TRBJ1-1; D remains ambiguous. In germline, CDR1 is MDHEN, CDR2 SYDVKM. V dropped 5 bases and J dropped 1 base, with 14 bases sitting between them. The CDR3 length is 15 residues. CDR3 sequence: CASSPTHLQNTEAFF. The CDR3 nucleotides read TGTGCCAGCAGTCCGACCCACCTGCAGAACACTGAAGCTTTCTTT.

This chain joins TRBV6-1 and TRBJ2-7, with TRBD2 as a possible D gene (5 bases). The CDR3 is 15 residues long. The V gene's germline CDR1 is MNHNS and CDR2 SASEGT. V was shortened by 2 bases and J by 2 bases, with 13 bases between the two germline ends. The CDR3 protein is CASSELPAGAYEQYF. CDR3 DNA: TGTGCCAGCAGTGAACTCCCGGCCGGGGCCTACGAGCAGTACTTC.

In this sample, this clone turned up a few times. This rearrangement joins TRBV7-3 to TRBJ2-5; 9 bases are a match to TRBD2. CDR3 length equals 14 residues. Germline loops: CDR1 SGHTA, CDR2 FQGTGA. V gave up 5 bases and J gave up 7 bases; unmatched junction bases: 8. CDR3 coding DNA: TGTGCCAGCAGCCCTCCGGGACTAGCAGGGACCCAGTACTTC. This gives the protein CASSPPGLAGTQYF. The complete variable domain, with remaining parts taken from reference TRBV7-3 and TRBJ2-5, reads GAGVSQTPSNKVTEKGKYVELRCDPISGHTALYWYRQSLGQGPEFLIYFQGTGAADDSGLPNDRFFAVRPEGSVSTLKIQRTERGDSAVYLCASSPPGLAGTQYFGPGTRLLVL.

V is TRBV11-2 and J is TRBJ2-5; maybe TRBD2 (6 bases). Trimming shortened V by 1 base and J by 5 bases, and 11 bases separated the two germline ends. The germline CDR1 and CDR2 sequences are SGHAT and FQNNGV. This CDR3 has 14 amino acids. The CDR3 nucleotides are TGTGCCAGCAGCTTAGTTTGGGGGAGGGAGACCCAGTACTTC. Its translation: CASSLVWGRETQYF.

The chain joins TRBV30 to TRBJ2-5; maybe TRBD1 (5 bases). This CDR3 has 15 amino acids. Trimming pared 2 bases from V and 5 bases from J, leaving 18 bases between. From germline, CDR1 is GTSNPN and CDR2 SVGIG (reference sequence). CDR3 residues: CAWSLGVVFGETQYF. Here the CDR3 DNA reads TGTGCCTGGAGTTTAGGGGTGGTCTTCGGGGAGACCCAGTACTTC.